These 18 T cell receptor beta chains came from one sample sequenced in a study of cytomegalovirus exposure and HLA in healthy donors (dated by TCRdb to about 2017). Libraries came from the immunoSEQ multiplex PCR assay. For the multiplex PCR, a mixture combining 60 forward primers for TCR Vbeta segments and 13 reverse primers for TCR Jbeta segments was used. Drawn from immuneACCESS, this table holds only the in-frame rearrangements with V and J called that TCRdb kept. Clones are partly lost; checked studies trace under half to an unresolved V gene and leave the rest unexplained. The sample yields around 200,000 clones; roughly 80% were counted once. Clones ranked in the top ten supply 6.3% of the sample. The specimen sequenced was PBMCs. The receptors stem from a man aged 40-49 years in good health and CMV-seropositive.

This chain links TRBV25-1 with TRBJ1-1, with D uncertain. The V end was cut by 6 bases, the J end by 4 bases, with 15 bases between. Germline loops: CDR1 MGHDK, CDR2 SYGVNS. The CDR3 is 14 residues long. CDR3 bases: TGTGCCAGCAGGACGCTGTGGGAGGGCACTGAAGCTTTCTTT. It is translated as CASRTLWEGTEAFF.

This sequence joins TRBV6-4 and TRBJ1-2; D remains unclear. Germline V CDR1 and CDR2: MRHNA, SNTAGT. Trimming cost V 2 bases and J 7 bases, with 11 bases left between them. The length of the CDR3 is 13 residues. CDR3 nucleotide sequence: TGTGCCAGCAGTGACGGGCCAGAGGGTGGCTACACCTTC. Translation: CASSDGPEGGYTF.

This sequence joins TRBV19 and TRBJ1-1; maybe TRBD1 (5 bases). V was cut by 8 bases and J by 2 bases, with 15 bases left in between. Germline V CDR1 and CDR2: LNHDA, SQIVND (reference sequence). CDR3 length: 14 amino acids. Here the CDR3 reads CASDGGARNTEAFF. The CDR3 nucleotides read TGTGCCAGTGACGGAGGGGCGAGAAACACTGAAGCTTTCTTT. The variable domain in full, completed from reference TRBV19 and TRBJ1-1, reads DGGITQSPKYLFRKEGQNVTLSCEQNLNHDAMYWYRQDPGQGLRLIYYSQIVNDFQKGDIAEGYSVSREKKESFPLTVTSAQKNPTAFYLCASDGGARNTEAFFGQGTRLTVV.

CDR3: CASSIYRDTEAFF. The DNA for the CDR3 is TGTGCCAGTAGTATATACAGGGATACTGAAGCTTTCTTT. The rearrangement links TRBV19 to TRBJ1-1; perhaps TRBD1 as D (6 bases). Germline CDR1 LNHDA, CDR2 SQIVND (reference sequence). V lost 2 bases and J lost 5, with 9 bases in between. This CDR3 region has 13 residues.

The V and J genes are TRBV7-2 and TRBJ2-7; 8 bases agree with TRBD2. CDR1 and CDR2 (germline): SGHTA, FQGNSA. This CDR3 region has 14 residues. After removal of 6 bases from V and 6 bases from J, the junction contained 10 bases not matched to a gene. The CDR3 coding sequence is TGTGCCAGCAGGCGGGGGGAGGGAATCGCCGAGCAGTACTTC. Protein sequence: CASRRGEGIAEQYF.

The chain couples TRBV15 to TRBJ1-3; tentative D call: TRBD1 (6 bases). The CDR3 extends over 13 amino acids. The germline V gene encodes CDR1 LNHNV and CDR2 YYDKDF (reference sequence). V lost 4 bases to trimming and J lost 4 bases, with 8 bases between them. The CDR3 loop is CATSTGAGNTIYF. In DNA, the CDR3 is TGTGCCACCAGCACAGGGGCGGGAAACACCATATATTTT.

This clone showed up just a few times. The rearrangement links TRBV6-1 to TRBJ2-7; D unresolved. CDR1 and CDR2 (germline): MNHNS, SASEGT. Trimming cost V 3 bases and J 3 bases, with 6 bases left between them. The CDR3 covers 12 residues. Written as DNA, the CDR3 is TGTGCCAGCAGTGACACTATCTACGAGCAGTACTTC. Protein sequence: CASSDTIYEQYF.

J is TRBJ1-5 and V is TRBV7-2, with 9 bases matching TRBD1. CDR3 length equals 15 residues. V shed 4 bases and J 5 bases; nucleotides not matched to a gene: 6. From germline, CDR1 is SGHTA and CDR2 FQGNSA. The CDR3 is CASSSRQGVDQPQHF. The CDR3 DNA follows: TGTGCCAGCAGCTCCCGACAGGGGGTCGATCAGCCCCAGCATTTT.

The chain joins TRBV9 to TRBJ2-7; 7 bases agree with TRBD2. The CDR3 is 14 amino acids. V shed 5 bases, J shed 1 base, and the junction held 6 bases outside the gene matches. In germline, CDR1 is SGDLS, CDR2 YYNGEE. CDR3 sequence (DNA): TGTGCCAGCAGATGGGAGGGTGGGTCCTACGAGCAGTACTTC. It codes for CASRWEGGSYEQYF.

This clone showed up just a few times. J is TRBJ2-5 and V is TRBV5-4; 7 bases map to TRBD1. The J call may be incorrect, as the DNA end agrees better with TRBJ2-7. The CDR3 is 13 amino acids. Germline V gene data show CDR1 as SGHNT and CDR2 as YYREEE (reference sequence). The CDR3 region is CASSLDRGYEQYF. The CDR3 DNA reads as TGTGCCAGCAGCTTGGACAGGGGCTACGAGCAGTACTTC.

The chain couples TRBV12-5 to TRBJ1-2; 7 positions match TRBD1. Germline CDR1 reads LGHNT; CDR2 reads FRNRAP. The CDR3 extends over 14 amino acids. V dropped 2 bases and J dropped 3; count of bases not matched to a gene: 3. The CDR3 nucleotides are TGTGCTAGTGGTTTGACCGGGACAGACTATGGCTACACCTTC. It translates to CASGLTGTDYGYTF. The whole variable domain, remainder taken from reference TRBV12-5 and TRBJ1-2, is DARVTQTPRHKVTEMGQEVTMRCQPILGHNTVFWYRQTMMQGLELLAYFRNRAPLDDSGMPKDRFSAEMPDATLATLKIQPSEPRDSAVYFCASGLTGTDYGYTFGSGTRLTVV.

This clone was seen only a few times. The V and J genes are TRBV27 and TRBJ2-7, with TRBD2 matching over 9 bases. Trimming removed 9 bases from V and 7 bases from J; junction bases left unmatched: 10. Germline V gene lookup returns CDR1 MNHEY and CDR2 SMNVEV (reference sequence). The length of the CDR3 is 13 residues. CDR3 sequence: CASSSGGPWEQYF. The CDR3, as DNA: TGTGCCAGTTCCAGCGGGGGGCCCTGGGAGCAGTACTTC.

As to this clone: An end of the junction does not agree with germline; a read error may underlie this. The gene calls are TRBV5-6 and TRBJ2-7; perhaps TRBD2 as D (7 bases). The germline V gene has CDR1 SGHDT and CDR2 YYEEEE. This CDR3 comprises 15 residues. This CDR3 reads CASSLWRGPSCEQYF. The CDR3 DNA follows: TGTGCCAGCAGCTTGTGGCGGGGGCCCTCCTGCGAGCAGTACTTC.

This chain links TRBV30 with TRBJ1-1; TRBD1 is a possible D gene (5 bases). CDR3 length equals 13 residues. Germline CDR1 is GTSNPN and CDR2 is SVGIG (reference sequence). V gave up 5 bases and J gave up 4 bases, with 14 bases separating them. Written as DNA, the CDR3 is TGTGCCTGGGGAGACAGTGGTTTCACTGAAGCTTTCTTT. This translates into CAWGDSGFTEAFF.

In its sample, this clone was seen a few times. V usage is TRBV15 and J usage is TRBJ2-7; the D gene is possibly TRBD1 (5 bases). Trimming pared 0 bases from V and 0 bases from J, leaving 15 bases between. CDR1 is LNHNV and CDR2 is YYDKDF in the germline V gene (reference sequence). This CDR3 has 17 residues. The CDR3 region has the DNA TGTGCCACCAGCAGAGATCTCGCAGGGATGGGCTCCTACGAGCAGTACTTC. Translating it yields CATSRDLAGMGSYEQYF. The whole variable domain, remainder taken from reference TRBV15 and TRBJ2-7, is DAMVIQNPRYQVTQFGKPVTLSCSQTLNHNVMYWYQQKSSQAPKLLFHYYDKDFNNEADTPDNFQSRRPNTSFCFLDIRSPGLGDTAMYLCATSRDLAGMGSYEQYFGPGTRLTVT.

The rearrangement links TRBV15 to TRBJ2-7, with TRBD1 identical over 7 bases. Unmatched junction bases numbered 7, after V lost 5 bases and J lost 3 bases. The CDR3 runs 14 residues. Germline loops: CDR1 LNHNV, CDR2 YYDKDF (reference sequence). CDR3 sequence (DNA): TGTGCCACCAGCTTCCGGGACAGTTACTACGAGCAGTACTTC. It yields the protein CATSFRDSYYEQYF.

The V call is TRBV5-6, the J call TRBJ1-1; 8 bases are a match to TRBD1. After removal of 2 bases from V and 7 bases from J, the junction contained 7 bases not matched to a gene. This CDR3 is 14 amino acids long. The germline CDR1 and CDR2 sequences are SGHDT and YYEEEE. The CDR3: CASSFTGGEGEAFF. The DNA for the CDR3 is TGTGCCAGCAGCTTTACAGGGGGGGAGGGTGAAGCTTTCTTT.

The chain is built from TRBV18 and TRBJ1-1; D remains ambiguous. V was trimmed by 3 bases and J by 6 bases, leaving 5 bases between them. Germline assignment: CDR1 KGHSH and CDR2 LQKENI. The CDR3 covers 11 residues. CDR3: CASSPGPEAFF. The DNA for the CDR3 is TGTGCCAGCTCACCGGGCCCTGAAGCTTTCTTT.